The source of this T cell receptor beta chain is a study of Ad26.COV2.S vaccination and SARS-CoV-2 variants. The length of the CDR3 is 14 residues. The ends lost 3 bases at V and 7 bases at J; junction bases unmatched: 6. Germline values: CDR1 SGHRS, CDR2 YFSETQ. The treatment is: around 19 received Ad26.COV2.S at low or high dose, single or two shots; roughly five received placebo; per-sample allocation not given. Sampling happened 63 days after the first vaccine or placebo injection. This table comes from immunoSEQ multiplex PCR, and its TCRdb copy is limited to in-frame clones, with some not included. The profile covers roughly 460,000 clones, with around 89% appearing a single time and about 1.7% taken by the ten largest.

The starting material was peripheral blood, obtained in a trial of Ad26.COV2.S vaccine versus placebo. The receptor was isolated from a person between 18 and 59 years old who received the Ad26.COV2.S COVID-19 vaccine or a placebo. The chain recombines TRBV5-1 with TRBJ1-2, with 10 bases aligning to TRBD1. The CDR3 DNA reads as TGCGCCAGCAGCTCCGGGACAGGGGCTCGTGGCTACACCTTC. This translates into CASSSGTGARGYTF.